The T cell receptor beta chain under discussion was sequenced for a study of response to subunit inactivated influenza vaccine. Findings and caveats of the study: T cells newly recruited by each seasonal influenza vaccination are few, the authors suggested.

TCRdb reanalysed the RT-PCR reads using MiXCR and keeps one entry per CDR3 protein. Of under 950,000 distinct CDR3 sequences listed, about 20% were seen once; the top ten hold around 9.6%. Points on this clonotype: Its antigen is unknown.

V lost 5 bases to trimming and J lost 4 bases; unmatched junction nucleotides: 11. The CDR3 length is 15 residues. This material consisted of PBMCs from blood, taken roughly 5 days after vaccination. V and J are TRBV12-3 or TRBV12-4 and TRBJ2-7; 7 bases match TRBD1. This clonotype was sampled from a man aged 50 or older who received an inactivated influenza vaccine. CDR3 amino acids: CASSLAHRGRYEQYF. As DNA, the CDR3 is TGTGCCAGCAGTCTGGCCCACAGGGGCCGATACGAGCAGTACTTC.